This T cell receptor beta chain was sequenced in a study of cytomegalovirus exposure and HLA in healthy donors. Using immunoSEQ multiplex PCR, the repertoire was profiled, and TCRdb retains in-frame clones only, with some absent. The sample carries 260,000 or so clones, 90% recorded once. Study results and caveats: Rarity held for most TCR sequences, but there were some public TCRs that occurred in many donors.

To note about this clone: No antigen is known for it.

The sequence was obtained from a woman aged 25 to 39 in good health and CMV-seronegative. The source material was PBMCs.

The chain's CDR3 is CASSEAPQGSAGNTIYF. CDR3 DNA: TGTGCCAGCAGTGAGGCCCCCCAGGGGAGCGCGGGAAACACCATATATTTT. This sequence joins TRBV2 and TRBJ1-3, with D maybe TRBD1 (6 bases). CDR1 is SNHLY and CDR2 is FYNNEI in the germline V gene. V lost 3 bases, J lost 4 bases, and 19 bases lay in between. There are 17 residues in the CDR3.